There are a few counts of the clone carrying this T cell receptor (beta chain). No antigen is known for it. TCRdb's copy holds only in-frame clones and misses some; the assay was immunoSEQ multiplex PCR. The table shows 9,500 to 15,000 clones, with 81% occurring only once. V shed 4 bases and J 4 bases; nucleotides not matched to a gene: 7. Germline CDR1 and CDR2: SGHRS and YFSETQ. The CDR3 runs to 15 residues. The sample comes from a study of chemoradiotherapy in HPV16-positive cancers. In the study overall: Functional T-cell assays on two HPV16-positive patients' cells defined candidate HPV-specific clones and common TCR motifs.

Findings and caveats of the study: Candidate HPV-specific clones and E7-related TCR motifs grew in tumor during treatment. HPV-specific T cells were functionally defined from only a couple of HPV16-positive patients.

Sampling was conducted from a patient who underwent chemoradiotherapy. The clonotype comes from a human donor with HPV-associated anogenital cancer. The gene calls are TRBV5-1 and TRBJ1-1, with 10 nucleotides matching TRBD1. CDR3 region: CASSVTTGGITEAFF. The CDR3 nucleotides read TGCGCCAGCAGCGTTACGACAGGGGGCATCACTGAAGCTTTCTTT.